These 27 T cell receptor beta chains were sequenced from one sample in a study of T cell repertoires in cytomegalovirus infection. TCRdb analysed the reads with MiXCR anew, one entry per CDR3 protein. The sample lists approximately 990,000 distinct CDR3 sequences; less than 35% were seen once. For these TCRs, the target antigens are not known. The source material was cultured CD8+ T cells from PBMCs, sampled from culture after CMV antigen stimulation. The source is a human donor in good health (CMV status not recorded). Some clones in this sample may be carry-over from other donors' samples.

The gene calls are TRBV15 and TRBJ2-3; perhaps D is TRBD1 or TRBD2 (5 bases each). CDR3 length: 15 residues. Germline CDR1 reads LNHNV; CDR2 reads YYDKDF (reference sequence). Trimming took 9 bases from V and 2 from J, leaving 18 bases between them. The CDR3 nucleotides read TGTGCCACTGAGCCGGGACCCCCGTCCACAGATACGCAGTATTTT. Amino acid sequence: CATEPGPPSTDTQYF.

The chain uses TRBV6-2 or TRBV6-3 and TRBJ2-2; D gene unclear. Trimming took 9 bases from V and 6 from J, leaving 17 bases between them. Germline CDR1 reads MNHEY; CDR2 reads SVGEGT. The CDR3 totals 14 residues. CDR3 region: CASTGPTDAGELFF. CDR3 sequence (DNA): TGTGCCAGTACCGGGCCTACAGACGCCGGGGAGCTGTTTTTT.

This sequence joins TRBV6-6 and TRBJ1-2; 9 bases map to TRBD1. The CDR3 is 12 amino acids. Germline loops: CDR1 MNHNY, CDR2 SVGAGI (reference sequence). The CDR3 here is CVTGGSTYGYTF. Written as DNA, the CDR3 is TGTGTGACAGGGGGTTCAACCTATGGCTACACCTTC.

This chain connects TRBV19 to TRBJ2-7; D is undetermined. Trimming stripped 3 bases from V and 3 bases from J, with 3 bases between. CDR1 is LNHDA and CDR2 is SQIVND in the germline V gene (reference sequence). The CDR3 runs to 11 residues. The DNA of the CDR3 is TGTGCCAGTAGTATGAACTACGAGCAGTACTTC. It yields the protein CASSMNYEQYF.

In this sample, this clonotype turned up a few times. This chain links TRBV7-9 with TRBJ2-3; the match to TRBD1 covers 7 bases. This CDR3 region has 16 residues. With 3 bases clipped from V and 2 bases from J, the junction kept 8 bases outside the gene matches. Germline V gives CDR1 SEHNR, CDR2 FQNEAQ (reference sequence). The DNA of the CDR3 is TGTGCCAGCAGCTTCCCTAGGACAGGTATCACAGATACGCAGTATTTT. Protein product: CASSFPRTGITDTQYF.

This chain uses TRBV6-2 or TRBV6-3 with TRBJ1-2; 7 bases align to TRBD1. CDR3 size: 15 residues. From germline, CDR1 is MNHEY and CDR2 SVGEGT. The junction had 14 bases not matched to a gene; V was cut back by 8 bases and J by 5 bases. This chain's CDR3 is CASYSGTADFYGYTF. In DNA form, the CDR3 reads TGTGCCAGCTATTCCGGGACAGCGGACTTTTATGGCTACACCTTC.

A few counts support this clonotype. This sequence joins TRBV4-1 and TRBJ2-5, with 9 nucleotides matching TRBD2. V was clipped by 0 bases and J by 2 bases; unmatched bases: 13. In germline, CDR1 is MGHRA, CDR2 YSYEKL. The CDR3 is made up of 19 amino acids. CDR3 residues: CASSQDIKRGALVQETQYF. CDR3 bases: TGCGCCAGCAGCCAAGATATCAAGCGGGGGGCCCTAGTTCAAGAGACCCAGTACTTC.

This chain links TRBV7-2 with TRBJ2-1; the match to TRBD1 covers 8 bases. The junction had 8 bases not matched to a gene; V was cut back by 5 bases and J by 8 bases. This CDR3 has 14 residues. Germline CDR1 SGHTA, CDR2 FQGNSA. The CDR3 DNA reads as TGTGCCAGCAGCCCCCCGGCAGGGGGCTATGAGCAGTTCTTC. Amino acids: CASSPPAGGYEQFF.

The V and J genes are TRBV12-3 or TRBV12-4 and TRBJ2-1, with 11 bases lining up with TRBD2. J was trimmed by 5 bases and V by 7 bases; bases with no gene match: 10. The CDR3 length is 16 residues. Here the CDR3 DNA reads TGTGCCAGCACCGCAGATCCGGGACTAGCGGACAATGAGCAGTTCTTC. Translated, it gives CASTADPGLADNEQFF.

The CDR3 protein is CASSIRGIGTGTDTQYF. In DNA form, the CDR3 reads TGTGCCAGCAGCATAAGGGGTATTGGGACTGGCACAGATACGCAGTATTTT. This chain connects TRBV11-3 to TRBJ2-3, with D perhaps TRBD2 (6 bases). The CDR3 totals 17 residues. Germline loops: CDR1 SGHNT, CDR2 YENEEA. V was pared by 5 bases and J by 1 base, with 19 bases between.

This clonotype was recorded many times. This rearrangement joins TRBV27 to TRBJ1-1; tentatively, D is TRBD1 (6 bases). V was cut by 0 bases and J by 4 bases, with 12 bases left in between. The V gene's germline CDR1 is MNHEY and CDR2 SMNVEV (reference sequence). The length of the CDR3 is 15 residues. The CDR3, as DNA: TGTGCCAGCAGTTTATCGGCGGGGGCAGGCACTGAAGCTTTCTTT. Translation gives CASSLSAGAGTEAFF.

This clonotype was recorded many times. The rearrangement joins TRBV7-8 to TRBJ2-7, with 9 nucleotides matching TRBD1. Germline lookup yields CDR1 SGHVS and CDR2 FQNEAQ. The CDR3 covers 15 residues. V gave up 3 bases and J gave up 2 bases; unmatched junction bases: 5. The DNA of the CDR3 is TGTGCCAGCAGCTTCCCCGGGACAGGGACCTACGAGCAGTACGTC. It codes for CASSFPGTGTYEQYV.

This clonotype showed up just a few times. The CDR3 reads CASSHGSRGTYNEQFF. CDR3 in DNA: TGTGCCAGCAGTCACGGGTCCCGGGGGACTTACAATGAGCAGTTCTTC. This sequence joins TRBV27 and TRBJ2-1, with D perhaps TRBD2 (6 bases). V was clipped by 5 bases and J by 4 bases, with 18 bases between them. Germline V gene data show CDR1 as MNHEY and CDR2 as SMNVEV (reference sequence). The length of the CDR3 is 16 residues.

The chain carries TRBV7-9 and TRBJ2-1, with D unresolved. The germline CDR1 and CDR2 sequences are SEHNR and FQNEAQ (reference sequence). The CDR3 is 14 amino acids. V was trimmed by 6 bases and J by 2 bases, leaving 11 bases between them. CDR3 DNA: TGTGCCAGCAGTTTCAAGGGTACCTACAATGAGCAGTTCTTC. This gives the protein CASSFKGTYNEQFF.

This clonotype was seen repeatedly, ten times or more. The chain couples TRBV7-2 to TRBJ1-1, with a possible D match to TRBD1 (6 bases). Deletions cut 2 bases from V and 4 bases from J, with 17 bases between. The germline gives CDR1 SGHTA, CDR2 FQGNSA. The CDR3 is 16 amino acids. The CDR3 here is CASSLYWAGALTEAFF. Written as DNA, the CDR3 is TGTGCCAGCAGCTTATATTGGGCAGGGGCCCTCACTGAAGCTTTCTTT.

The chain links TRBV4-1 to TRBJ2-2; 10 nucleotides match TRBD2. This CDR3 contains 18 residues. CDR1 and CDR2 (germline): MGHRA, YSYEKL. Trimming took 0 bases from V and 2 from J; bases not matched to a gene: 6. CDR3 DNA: TGCGCCAGCAGCCAAGATCCGGGACTAGCGCCTAACACCGGGGAGCTGTTTTTT. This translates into CASSQDPGLAPNTGELFF.

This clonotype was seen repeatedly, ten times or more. CDR3 bases: TGTGCCAGCAGCCAAGGAGTCCGGAATGAGCAGTTCTTC. Residues: CASSQGVRNEQFF. This rearrangement joins TRBV7-9 to TRBJ2-1; D ambiguous. This CDR3 contains 13 residues. The germline V gene encodes CDR1 SEHNR and CDR2 FQNEAQ (reference sequence). V gave up 5 bases and J gave up 7 bases, with 12 bases separating them.

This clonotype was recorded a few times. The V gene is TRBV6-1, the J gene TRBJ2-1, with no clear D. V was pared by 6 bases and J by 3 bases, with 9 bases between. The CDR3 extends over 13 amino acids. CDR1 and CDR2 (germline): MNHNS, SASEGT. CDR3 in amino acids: CASRSARYNEQFF. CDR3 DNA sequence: TGTGCCAGCAGATCCGCGCGCTACAATGAGCAGTTCTTC.

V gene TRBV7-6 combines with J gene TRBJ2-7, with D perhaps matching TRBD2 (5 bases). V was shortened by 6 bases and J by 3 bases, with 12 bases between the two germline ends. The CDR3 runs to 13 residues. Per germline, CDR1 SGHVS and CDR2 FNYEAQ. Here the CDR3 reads CASSPRDYYEQYF. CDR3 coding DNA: TGTGCCAGCAGTCCCCGGGATTACTACGAGCAGTACTTC.

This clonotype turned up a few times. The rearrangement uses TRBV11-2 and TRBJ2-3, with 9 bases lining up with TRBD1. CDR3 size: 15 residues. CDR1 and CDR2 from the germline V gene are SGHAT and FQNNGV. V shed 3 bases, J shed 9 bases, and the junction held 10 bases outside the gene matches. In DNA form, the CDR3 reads TGTGCCAGCAGCTTCCCCCGGACAGGGGAATTCACGCAGTATTTT. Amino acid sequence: CASSFPRTGEFTQYF.

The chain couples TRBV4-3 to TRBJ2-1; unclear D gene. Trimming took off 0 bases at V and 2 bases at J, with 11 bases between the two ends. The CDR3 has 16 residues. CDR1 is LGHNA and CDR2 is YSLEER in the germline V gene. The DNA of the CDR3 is TGCGCCAGCAGCCAAGAAGGAGAAATTACCTACAATGAGCAGTTCTTC. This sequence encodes CASSQEGEITYNEQFF.

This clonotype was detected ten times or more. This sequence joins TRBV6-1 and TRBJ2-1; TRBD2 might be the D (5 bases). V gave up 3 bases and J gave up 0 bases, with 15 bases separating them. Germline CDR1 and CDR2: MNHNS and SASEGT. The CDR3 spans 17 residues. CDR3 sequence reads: CASSEDSAYSSYNEQFF. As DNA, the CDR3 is TGTGCCAGCAGTGAGGATAGCGCATATAGCTCCTACAATGAGCAGTTCTTC.

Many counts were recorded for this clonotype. CDR3 in DNA: TGTGCCAGTAGTATCCGGGGGGGTGTCGATGAGCAGTTCTTC. This translates into CASSIRGGVDEQFF. The chain recombines TRBV19 with TRBJ2-1; 8 nucleotides agree with TRBD2. V lost 3 bases to trimming and J lost 8 bases; unmatched junction nucleotides: 6. CDR1 LNHDA and CDR2 SQIVND come from the germline V gene (reference sequence). This CDR3 has 14 amino acids.

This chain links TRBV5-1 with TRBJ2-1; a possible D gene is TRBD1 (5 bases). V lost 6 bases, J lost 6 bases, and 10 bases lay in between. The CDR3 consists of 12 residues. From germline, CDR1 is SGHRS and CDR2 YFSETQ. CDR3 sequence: CASNQGRNEQFF. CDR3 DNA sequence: TGCGCCAGCAATCAGGGCCGCAATGAGCAGTTCTTC. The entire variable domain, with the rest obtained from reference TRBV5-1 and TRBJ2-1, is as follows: KAGVTQTPRYLIKTRGQQVTLSCSPISGHRSVSWYQQTPGQGLQFLFEYFSETQRNKGNFPGRFSGRQFSNSRSEMNVSTLELGDSALYLCASNQGRNEQFFGPGTRLTVL.

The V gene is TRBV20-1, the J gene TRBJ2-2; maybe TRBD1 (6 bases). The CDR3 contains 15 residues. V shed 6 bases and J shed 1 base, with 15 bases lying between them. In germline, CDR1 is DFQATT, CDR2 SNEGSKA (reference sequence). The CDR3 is CSADRTNMNTGELFF. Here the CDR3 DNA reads TGCAGTGCAGACAGGACAAATATGAACACCGGGGAGCTGTTTTTT.

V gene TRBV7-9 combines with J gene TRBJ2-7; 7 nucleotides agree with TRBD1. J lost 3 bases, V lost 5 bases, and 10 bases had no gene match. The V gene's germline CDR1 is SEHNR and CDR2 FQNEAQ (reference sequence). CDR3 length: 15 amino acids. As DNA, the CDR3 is TGTGCCAGCAGCGGCCGGGACAGAGGAGTCTACGAGCAGTACGTC. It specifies CASSGRDRGVYEQYV.

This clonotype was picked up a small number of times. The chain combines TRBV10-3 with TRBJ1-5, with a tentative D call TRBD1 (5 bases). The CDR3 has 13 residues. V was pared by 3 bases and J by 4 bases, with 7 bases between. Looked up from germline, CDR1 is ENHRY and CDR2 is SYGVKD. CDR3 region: CAISDGGNQPQHF. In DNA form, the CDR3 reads TGTGCCATCAGTGATGGGGGGAATCAGCCCCAGCATTTT.